This entry describes one TCR beta chain. These data originate in a study of T cell changes during pregnancy in multiple sclerosis. The germline gives CDR1 LNHDA, CDR2 SQIVND (reference sequence). The V and J ends lost 4 bases and 1 base respectively, with 7 bases between them. The CDR3 is 13 amino acids. The repertoire was sequenced with immunoSEQ multiplex PCR; TCRdb's copy has only in-frame clones and lacks some. The sample includes around 96,000 clones, approximately 95% seen only once; the top ten take about 3.9%. The origin of this receptor is a female donor with multiple sclerosis, enrolled in a pregnancy study. Specimen: peripheral blood, collected in the first trimester of pregnancy. The chain uses TRBV19 and TRBJ1-1; D is uncertain. CDR3 amino acids: CASSNVKNTEAFF. The DNA of the CDR3 is TGTGCCAGTAGTAATGTAAAGAACACTGAAGCTTTCTTT.